This entry describes one T cell receptor (beta chain). Measured with immunoSEQ multiplex PCR; TCRdb has only the in-frame clones, and not every one. The repertoire holds 2 million to 2.5 million clones, with 85% to 95% as singletons. The data stem from a study of shared clonotypes between healthy human individuals. Germline values: CDR1 SGHTA, CDR2 FQGNSA. The CDR3 is 13 residues long. This TCR was sampled from a man aged 18 to 29 in good health. V and J are TRBV7-2 and TRBJ2-7; 8 positions match TRBD2. The source material was naive CD4+ T cells sorted from blood. This sample's subset: CD45RA+ positively selected. The CDR3 nucleotides read TGTGCTATCGGCGGGAGGACCTCCTACGAGCAGTACTTC. Residues: CAIGGRTSYEQYF. Together with reference TRBV7-2 and TRBJ2-7, the CDR3 gives the full variable domain: GAGVSQSPSNKVTEKGKDVELRCDPISGHTALYWYRQSLGQGLEFLIYFQGNSAPDKSGLPSDRFSAERTGGSVSTLTIQRTQQEDSAVYLCAIGGRTSYEQYFGPGTRLTVT.